The present TCR beta chain was sequenced within a study of regulatory T cells in long-lasting Graves disease. The time point: newly diagnosed GD, antithyroid drugs for less than 3 months. After RNA was extracted from PBMCs, the TCR library was made from it. HTBI primers from iRepertoire and Arm-PCR of CDR3 regions yielded the TCR beta libraries. A single record per CDR3 protein comes from TCRdb applying MiXCR to the multiplex PCR reads. This sample yields around 360,000 distinct CDR3 sequences, of which around 15% are seen a single time; roughly 21% belongs to the top ten. V was cut by 8 bases and J by 3 bases, with 8 bases left in between. Germline CDR1 reads KGHSH; CDR2 reads LQKENI. The CDR3 has 12 residues. These sequences were also reported in another study, on T cells in Graves' hyperthyroidism and ophthalmopathy. That study reports: Blood shared most expanded thyroid clonotypes above 0.001.

Sequenced material: peripheral blood mononuclear cells (PBMCs), taken at new diagnosis, from a patient treated with antithyroid drugs. The chain is built from TRBV18 and TRBJ1-3; possible D gene TRBD1, 6 bases. This receptor was identified in a woman younger than 35 with Graves disease. In nucleotides, the CDR3 is TGTGCCAGCCGGGACATTGGAAACACCATATATTTT. Protein product: CASRDIGNTIYF.